This T cell receptor beta chain was recovered during a study of breast tumors, draining lymph nodes, adjacent tissues. As regards this clonotype: Its antigen remains unknown.

Each CDR3 protein gets one entry after TCRdb re-called the multiplex PCR reads with MiXCR. This table has about 140,000 distinct CDR3 sequences, approximately 20% appearing once. Germline V gene data show CDR1 as KGHSH and CDR2 as LQKENI. The CDR3 runs 14 residues. V lost 5 bases and J lost 6; bases outside the gene matches: 6. Study findings and constraints: Most tumor T cells seemingly derive from lymph node, then expand in tumor. Data only fit, rather than demonstrated, lymph node origin of most tumor T cells. Compared with lymph nodes, tumors were less diverse; compared with nontumor tissue, more. Tumor and nontumor repertoires were significantly more similar in luminal-like than in basal-like breast cancer.

Samples came from axillary lymph nodes draining the breast cancer. This sequence was found in a female donor with breast cancer. Some clones in this sample may be carry-over from other donors' samples. The chain carries TRBV18 and TRBJ2-1, with 8 bases identical to TRBD1. Input material: axillary lymph node tissue. The DNA of the CDR3 is TGTGCCAGCTCAGGGCAGGGGGCTGGCAATGAGCAGTTCTTC. It encodes CASSGQGAGNEQFF.